The sequence of this T cell receptor (beta chain) was determined in a study of Graves' ophthalmopathy and Graves' hyperthyroidism. From RNA, the CDR3 regions of TCR beta chains were amplified and sequenced. The authors performed first-round RT-PCR with HTBI primers and then a second-round multiplex PCR. In TCRdb, the multiplex PCR reads were re-called with MiXCR into one record per CDR3 protein. The top ten hold approximately 7.7% of the sample, which has about 620,000 distinct CDR3 sequences, around a fifth seen once. Sequencing was done on a sample of peripheral blood. This sequence was found in a woman younger than 30 with stable Graves' hyperthyroidism. Some clones in this sample may be carry-over from other donors' samples.

CDR3 in DNA: TGTGCCAGCGGAAGGTCGCGGCGGGGTGGGGCCAACGTCCTGACTTTC. Its translation: CASGRSRRGGANVLTF. The chain has TRBV6-1 and TRBJ2-6; the D gene is possibly TRBD2 (6 bases). Deletions cut 8 bases from V and 3 bases from J, with 17 bases between. The length of the CDR3 is 16 residues. Germline CDR1 MNHNS, CDR2 SASEGT.